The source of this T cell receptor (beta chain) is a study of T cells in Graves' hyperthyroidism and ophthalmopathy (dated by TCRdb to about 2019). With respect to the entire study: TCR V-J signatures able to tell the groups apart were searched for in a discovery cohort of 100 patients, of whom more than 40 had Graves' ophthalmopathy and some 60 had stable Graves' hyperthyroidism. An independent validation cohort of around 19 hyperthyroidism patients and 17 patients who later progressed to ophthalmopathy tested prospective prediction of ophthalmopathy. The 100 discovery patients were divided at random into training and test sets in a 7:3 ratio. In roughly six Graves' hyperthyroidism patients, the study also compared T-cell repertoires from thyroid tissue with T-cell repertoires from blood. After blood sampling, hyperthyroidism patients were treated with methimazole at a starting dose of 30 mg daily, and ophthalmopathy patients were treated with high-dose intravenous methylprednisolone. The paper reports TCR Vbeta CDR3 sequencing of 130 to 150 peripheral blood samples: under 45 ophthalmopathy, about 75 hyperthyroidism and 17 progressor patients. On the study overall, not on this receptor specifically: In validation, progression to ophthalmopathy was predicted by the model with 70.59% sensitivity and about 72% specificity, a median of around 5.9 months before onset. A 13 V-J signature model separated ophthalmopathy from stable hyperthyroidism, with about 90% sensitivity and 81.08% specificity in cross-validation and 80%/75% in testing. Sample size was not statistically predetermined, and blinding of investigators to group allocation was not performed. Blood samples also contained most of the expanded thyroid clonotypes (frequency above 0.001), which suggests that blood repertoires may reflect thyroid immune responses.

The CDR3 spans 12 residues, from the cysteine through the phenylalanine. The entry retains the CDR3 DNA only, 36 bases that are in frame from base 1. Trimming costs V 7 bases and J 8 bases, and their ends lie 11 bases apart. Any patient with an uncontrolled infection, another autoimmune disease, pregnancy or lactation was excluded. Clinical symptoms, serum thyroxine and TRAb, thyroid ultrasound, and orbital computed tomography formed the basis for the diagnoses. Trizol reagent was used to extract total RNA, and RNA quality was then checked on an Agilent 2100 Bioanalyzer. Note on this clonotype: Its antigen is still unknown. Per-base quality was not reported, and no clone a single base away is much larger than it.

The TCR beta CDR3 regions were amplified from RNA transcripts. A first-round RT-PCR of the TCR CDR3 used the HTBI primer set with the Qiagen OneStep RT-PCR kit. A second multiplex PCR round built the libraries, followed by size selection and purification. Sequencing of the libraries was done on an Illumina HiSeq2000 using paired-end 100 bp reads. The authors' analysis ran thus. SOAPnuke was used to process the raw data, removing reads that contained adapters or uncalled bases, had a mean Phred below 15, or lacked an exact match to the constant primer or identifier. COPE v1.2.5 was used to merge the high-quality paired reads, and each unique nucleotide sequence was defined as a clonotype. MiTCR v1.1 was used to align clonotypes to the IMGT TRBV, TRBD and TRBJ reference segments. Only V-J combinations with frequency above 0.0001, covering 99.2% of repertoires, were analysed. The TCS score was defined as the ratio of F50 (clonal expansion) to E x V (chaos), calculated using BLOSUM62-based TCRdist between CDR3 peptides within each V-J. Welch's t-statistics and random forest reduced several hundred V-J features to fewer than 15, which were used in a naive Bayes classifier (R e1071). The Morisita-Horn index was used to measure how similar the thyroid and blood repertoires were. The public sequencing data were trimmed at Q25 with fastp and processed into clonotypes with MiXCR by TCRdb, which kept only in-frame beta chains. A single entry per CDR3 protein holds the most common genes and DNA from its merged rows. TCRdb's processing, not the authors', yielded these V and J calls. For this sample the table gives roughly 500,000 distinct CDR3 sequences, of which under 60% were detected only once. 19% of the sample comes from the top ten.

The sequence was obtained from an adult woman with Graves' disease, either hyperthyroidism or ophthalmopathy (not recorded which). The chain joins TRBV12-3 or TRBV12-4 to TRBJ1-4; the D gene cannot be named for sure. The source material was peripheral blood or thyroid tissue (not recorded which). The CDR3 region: CASKPGREKLFF. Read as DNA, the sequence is TGTGCCAGCAAGCCCGGACGGGAAAAACTGTTTTTT.